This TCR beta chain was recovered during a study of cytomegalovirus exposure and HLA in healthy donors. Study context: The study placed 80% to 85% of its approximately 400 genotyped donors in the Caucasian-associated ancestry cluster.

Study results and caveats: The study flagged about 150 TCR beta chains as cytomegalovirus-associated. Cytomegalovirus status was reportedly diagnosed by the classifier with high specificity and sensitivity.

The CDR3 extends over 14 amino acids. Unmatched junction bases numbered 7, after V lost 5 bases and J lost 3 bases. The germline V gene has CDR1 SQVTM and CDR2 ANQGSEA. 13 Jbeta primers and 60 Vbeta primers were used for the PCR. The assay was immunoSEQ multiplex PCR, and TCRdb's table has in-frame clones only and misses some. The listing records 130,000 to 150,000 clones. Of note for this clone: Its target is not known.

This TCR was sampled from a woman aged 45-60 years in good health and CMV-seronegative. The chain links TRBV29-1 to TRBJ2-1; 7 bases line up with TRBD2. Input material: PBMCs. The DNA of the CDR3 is TGCAGCGTTCTCAGCGGGACCTTCTACAATGAGCAGTTCTTC. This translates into CSVLSGTFYNEQFF.